This TCR beta chain was captured in a study of OX40 agonist ivuxolimab in advanced cancers. Study-wide context: The drug used for patients, ivuxolimab, was an agonistic anti-OX40 (CD134) antibody. Administration of intravenous ivuxolimab to patients occurred every 2 weeks at 0.01 to 10 mg/kg.

Autoimmune disease history or systemic immunosuppression led to patient exclusion. Sampled blood was obtained at baseline, cycle 4 day 1, and cycle 7 day 1. Germline CDR1 MDHEN, CDR2 SYDVKM. The CDR3 is made up of 16 amino acids. V was pared by 6 bases and J by 2 bases, with 9 bases of the junction left unmatched. Data came from immunoSEQ multiplex PCR; TCRdb stores just in-frame clones and leaves some out. The sample includes about 84,000 clones, 89% of them seen just once. This sequence was found in an adult with an advanced solid tumor such as melanoma, head and neck, liver or kidney cancer. The rearrangement joins TRBV28 to TRBJ2-3, with TRBD1 matching 9 bases. Sequenced here: CD4+ or CD8+ T cells sorted from blood, sampled in a trial of the OX40 agonist ivuxolimab. The CDR3 loop reads CASSPHGQGYTDTQYF. In DNA form, the CDR3 reads TGTGCCAGCAGCCCCCATGGACAGGGGTACACAGATACGCAGTATTTT.